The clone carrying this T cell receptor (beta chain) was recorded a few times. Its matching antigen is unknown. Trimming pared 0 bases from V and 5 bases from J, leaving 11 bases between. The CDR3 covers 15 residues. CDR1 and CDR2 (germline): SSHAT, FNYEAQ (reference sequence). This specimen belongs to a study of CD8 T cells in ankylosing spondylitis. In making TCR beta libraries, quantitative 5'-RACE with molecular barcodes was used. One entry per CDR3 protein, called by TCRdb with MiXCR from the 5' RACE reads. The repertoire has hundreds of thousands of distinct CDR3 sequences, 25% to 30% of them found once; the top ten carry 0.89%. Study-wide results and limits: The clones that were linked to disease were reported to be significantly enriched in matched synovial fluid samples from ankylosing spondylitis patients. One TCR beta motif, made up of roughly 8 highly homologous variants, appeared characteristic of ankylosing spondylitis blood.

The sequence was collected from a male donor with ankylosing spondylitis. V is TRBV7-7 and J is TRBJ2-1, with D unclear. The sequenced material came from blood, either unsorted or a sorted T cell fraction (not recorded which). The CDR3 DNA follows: TGTGCCAGCAGCTTAGCGACGGGCCTTAACAATGAGCAGTTCTTC. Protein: CASSLATGLNNEQFF.